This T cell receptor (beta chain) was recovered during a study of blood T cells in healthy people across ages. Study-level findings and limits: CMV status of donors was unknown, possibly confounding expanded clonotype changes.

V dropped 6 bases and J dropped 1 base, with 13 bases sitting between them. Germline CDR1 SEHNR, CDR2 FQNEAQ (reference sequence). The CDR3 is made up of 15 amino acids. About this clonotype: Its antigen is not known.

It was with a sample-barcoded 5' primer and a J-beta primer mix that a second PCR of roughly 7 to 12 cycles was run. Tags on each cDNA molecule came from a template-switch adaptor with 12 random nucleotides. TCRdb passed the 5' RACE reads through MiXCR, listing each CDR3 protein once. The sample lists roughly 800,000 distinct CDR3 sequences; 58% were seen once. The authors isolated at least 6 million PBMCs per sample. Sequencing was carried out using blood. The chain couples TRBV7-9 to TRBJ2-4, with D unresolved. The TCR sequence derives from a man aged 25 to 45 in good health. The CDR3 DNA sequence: TGTGCCAGCAGACCAAACCTGGGGGCCAAAAACATTCAGTACTTC. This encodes CASRPNLGAKNIQYF.